These 22 T cell receptor beta chains were all obtained from the same sample, sequenced in a study of T cell repertoires in aging, cancer and after chemotherapy. The template was genomic DNA from peripheral blood, not RNA. TRB rearrangements spanning V, D and J were amplified using mixed TRB-A/B primers. From the multiplex PCR reads, TCRdb called clonotypes with MiXCR, one entry per CDR3 protein. This sample has approximately 2,600 distinct CDR3 sequences; roughly 60% occur once, and the top ten carry roughly 40%. Sequencing used blood. The receptors stem from a human donor with a solid tumor.

The chain uses TRBV12-3 or TRBV12-4 and TRBJ1-6; D gene unclear. V lost 6 bases and J 7 bases, leaving 10 bases between the germline ends. The CDR3 loop spans 13 amino acids. The chain's CDR3 is CASRMGGNSPLHF. The CDR3 DNA reads TGTGCCAGCAGGATGGGCGGAAATTCACCCCTCCACTTT.

This clonotype came up a few times. The genes are TRBV29-1 and TRBJ2-3; tentatively, D is TRBD1 (5 bases). This CDR3 has 14 residues. V dropped 4 bases and J dropped 0 bases, with 11 bases sitting between them. Germline CDR1 and CDR2: SQVTM and ANQGSEA. CDR3 coding DNA: TGCAGCGTTGCTCCAGGACAAAGCACAGATACGCAGTATTTT. Residues: CSVAPGQSTDTQYF.

This clonotype was seen only once. Germline is not matched at one junction end, which may reflect a read error. The gene calls are TRBV4-3 and TRBJ1-3; D unclear. The CDR3 sequence is 16 residues long. Germline V gene sequence: CDR1 LGHNA, CDR2 YSLEER. CDR3 coding DNA: TGTGCCAGCAGCCTGGGTCCTGAGGGATCTGGAAACACCATATATTTT. It specifies CASSLGPEGSGNTIYF.

There are a few counts of this clonotype. The rearrangement uses TRBV6-2 or TRBV6-3 and TRBJ1-6; D gene ambiguous. The germline V gene has CDR1 MNHEY and CDR2 SVGEGT. CDR3 length: 15 amino acids. V shed 8 bases and J shed 10 bases, with 21 bases lying between them. The DNA of the CDR3 is TGTGCCAGCTCTCCCGGAGGGCAGACGCTCTCACCCCTCCACTTT. Amino acid sequence: CASSPGGQTLSPLHF.

The chain recombines TRBV18 with TRBJ2-6; TRBD1 might be the D (6 bases). Germline CDR1 reads KGHSH; CDR2 reads LQKENI. The CDR3 sequence is 16 residues long. Trimming removed 3 bases at V and 0 bases at J, with 9 bases between. CDR3 nucleotide sequence: TGTGCCAGCTCACCTGACAGGAACTCTGGGGCCAACGTCCTGACTTTC. Translation: CASSPDRNSGANVLTF.

The chain combines TRBV20-1 with TRBJ2-3; D is perhaps TRBD2 (6 bases). This CDR3 region has 16 residues. The V gene's germline CDR1 is DFQATT and CDR2 SNEGSKA (reference sequence). V was pared by 5 bases and J by 0 bases, with 18 bases between. This chain's CDR3 is CSAQGGEGASTDTQYF. The DNA of the CDR3 is TGCAGTGCTCAGGGAGGCGAGGGAGCTAGCACAGATACGCAGTATTTT.

This chain links TRBV6-2 or TRBV6-3 with TRBJ2-3, with D perhaps matching TRBD2 (6 bases). V gave up 7 bases and J gave up 0 bases, with 14 bases separating them. Germline V gives CDR1 MNHEY, CDR2 SVGEGT. CDR3 length: 15 residues. The CDR3 sequence is CASTYTGGSTDTQYF. For the CDR3, the DNA is TGTGCCAGCACCTACACAGGAGGGAGCACAGATACGCAGTATTTT.

This clonotype was counted only a few times. V gene TRBV6-5 combines with J gene TRBJ1-4; D perhaps matches TRBD1 (5 bases). The germline V and J ends were trimmed by 5 bases and 8 bases, with 15 bases remaining between them. The CDR3 extends over 14 amino acids. CDR1 MNHEY and CDR2 SVGAGI come from the germline V gene. CDR3 sequence (DNA): TGTGCCAGCAGTGGGACGTTGGGTGTCGAAAAACTGTTTTTT. This codes for CASSGTLGVEKLFF.

The chain has TRBV20-1 and TRBJ1-2; 7 nucleotides align to TRBD1. The CDR3 covers 14 residues. Unmatched junction bases numbered 10, after V lost 5 bases and J lost 4 bases. Germline CDR1 DFQATT, CDR2 SNEGSKA (reference sequence). DNA for the CDR3: TGCAGTGCTCGCCTTCGACAGGGTGGCTATGGCTACACCTTC. Translating it yields CSARLRQGGYGYTF.

This chain links TRBV30 with TRBJ2-7; TRBD1 matches 7 bases. Germline loops: CDR1 GTSNPN, CDR2 SVGIG (reference sequence). CDR3 length equals 16 residues. Germline trimming cut 3 bases from V and 2 bases from J; bases unmatched to any gene: 13. This chain's CDR3 is CAWRARPGQSPYEQYF. CDR3 in DNA: TGTGCCTGGAGAGCCCGACCGGGACAGAGCCCCTACGAGCAGTACTTC. The whole variable domain, remainder taken from reference TRBV30 and TRBJ2-7, is SQTIHQWPATLVQPVGSPLSLECTVEGTSNPNLYWYRQAAGRGLQLLFYSVGIGQISSEVPQNLSASRPQDRQFILSSKKLLLSDSGFYLCAWRARPGQSPYEQYFGPGTRLTVT.

The chain recombines TRBV28 with TRBJ2-1; D might be TRBD1 or TRBD2, each matching 5 bases. The CDR3 is 14 residues long. V lost 6 bases, J lost 3 bases, and 12 bases lay in between. Germline V gene sequence: CDR1 MDHEN, CDR2 SYDVKM. The CDR3 DNA reads as TGTGCCAGCAGAGGGACGGTCGGCTACAATGAGCAGTTCTTC. It is translated as CASRGTVGYNEQFF.

The chain has TRBV7-9 and TRBJ1-2; the D gene is possibly TRBD1 (5 bases). V gave up 5 bases and J gave up 7 bases, with 11 bases separating them. Germline values: CDR1 SEHNR, CDR2 FQNEAQ (reference sequence). The CDR3 sequence is 12 residues long. The CDR3: CASSIRGVGYTF. The CDR3 nucleotides are TGTGCCAGCAGCATCCGGGGGGTTGGCTACACCTTC.

The CDR3 here is CASSFEREDEQFF. The CDR3, as DNA: TGTGCCAGCAGCTTCGAGCGGGAAGATGAGCAGTTCTTC. The rearrangement links TRBV7-2 to TRBJ2-1; 7 bases match TRBD2. V was pared by 3 bases and J by 8 bases, with 4 bases of the junction left unmatched. The CDR3 consists of 13 residues. In germline, CDR1 is SGHTA, CDR2 FQGNSA.

The gene calls are TRBV7-2 and TRBJ2-1; 13 bases fit TRBD2. V gave up 2 bases and J gave up 5 bases; unmatched junction bases: 6. The germline CDR1 and CDR2 sequences are SGHTA and FQGNSA. CDR3 length: 17 amino acids. The DNA for the CDR3 is TGTGCCAGCAGCTTACCCCTGGGACTAGCGGGACACAATGAGCAGTTCTTC. It encodes CASSLPLGLAGHNEQFF.

This clonotype was seen just once. The chain combines TRBV6-5 with TRBJ1-1; TRBD1 is a possible D gene (5 bases). With 0 bases removed from V and 5 bases from J, the gap between germline ends came to 10 bases. The CDR3 has 14 residues. CDR1 is MNHEY and CDR2 is SVGAGI in the germline V gene. The CDR3 DNA follows: TGTGCCAGCAGTTACTCGCGGGGACTTACTGAAGCTTTCTTT. This encodes CASSYSRGLTEAFF.

With respect to this clonotype: Germline is not matched at one junction end, which may reflect a read error. V is TRBV5-1 and J is TRBJ1-1, with 9 bases fitting TRBD1. The CDR3 loop spans 16 amino acids. CDR1 is SGHRS and CDR2 is YFSETQ in the germline V gene. The CDR3 sequence is CASSLGTGSGNTEAFF. The CDR3 DNA is TGTGCCAGCAGCTTGGGGACAGGGAGCGGGAACACTGAAGCTTTCTTT.

This clonotype was seen once. This CDR3 reads CASRGYEQYF. The CDR3 bases are TGTGCCAGCAGGGGCTACGAGCAGTACTTC. The chain has TRBV28 and TRBJ2-7; unclear D gene. Per the germline V gene, CDR1 is MDHEN and CDR2 is SYDVKM. V was shortened by 6 bases and J by 3 bases, with 3 bases between the two germline ends. This CDR3 is 10 amino acids long. Together with reference TRBV28 and TRBJ2-7, the CDR3 gives the full variable domain: DVKVTQSSRYLVKRTGEKVFLECVQDMDHENMFWYRQDPGLGLRLIYFSYDVKMKEKGDIPEGYSVSREKKERFSLILESASTNQTSMYLCASRGYEQYFGPGTRLTVT.

The chain combines TRBV19 with TRBJ1-3; D is perhaps TRBD1 (6 bases). Germline V gene lookup returns CDR1 LNHDA and CDR2 SQIVND (reference sequence). V was clipped by 7 bases and J by 4 bases, with 23 bases between them. CDR3 length: 17 amino acids. The CDR3 reads CASTPSRGRLTGNTIYF. The CDR3 DNA sequence: TGTGCCAGTACTCCATCCCGGGGGCGTCTGACAGGAAACACCATATATTTT. Together with reference TRBV19 and TRBJ1-3, the CDR3 gives the full variable domain: DGGITQSPKYLFRKEGQNVTLSCEQNLNHDAMYWYRQDPGQGLRLIYYSQIVNDFQKGDIAEGYSVSREKKESFPLTVTSAQKNPTAFYLCASTPSRGRLTGNTIYFGEGSWLTVV.

The chain has TRBV20-1 and TRBJ2-5; D is unclear. Per the germline V gene, CDR1 is DFQATT and CDR2 is SNEGSKA (reference sequence). Trimming shortened V by 4 bases and J by 5 bases, and 14 bases separated the two germline ends. The CDR3 runs 13 residues. This CDR3 reads CSAITGRSETQYF. CDR3 bases: TGCAGTGCTATCACGGGTAGGAGCGAGACCCAGTACTTC.

V is TRBV20-1 and J is TRBJ2-3; 10 nucleotides match TRBD2. The trim removed 6 bases at V and 1 base at J, leaving 10 bases unmatched. There are 16 residues in the CDR3. From germline, CDR1 is DFQATT and CDR2 SNEGSKA (reference sequence). The CDR3 reads CSANHLGLAGTDTQYF. The CDR3 DNA reads as TGCAGTGCCAACCATCTTGGACTAGCGGGCACAGATACGCAGTATTTT.

The chain carries TRBV6-5 and TRBJ1-1; D is perhaps TRBD1 (5 bases). Per the germline V gene, CDR1 is MNHEY and CDR2 is SVGAGI. V was shortened by 7 bases and J by 11 bases, with 20 bases between the two germline ends. CDR3 length equals 13 residues. This CDR3 is CASTPPGVVQAFF. DNA of the CDR3: TGTGCCAGCACCCCTCCGGGGGTTGTGCAGGCTTTCTTT.

This clonotype was detected only a few times. The chain links TRBV28 to TRBJ1-1, with TRBD1 identical over 7 bases. This CDR3 spans 17 amino acids. V lost 3 bases, J lost 1 base, and 11 bases stayed unmatched. CDR1 and CDR2 (germline): MDHEN, SYDVKM. CDR3 residues: CASSFRTGAGGNTEAFF. The DNA of the CDR3 is TGTGCCAGCAGTTTCCGGACAGGAGCTGGGGGGAACACTGAAGCTTTCTTT.